This TCR beta chain derives from a study of molecular identifiers for immune sequencing clone quantification. TCRdb passed the PCR reads through MiXCR, listing each CDR3 protein once. The sample consists of tens of thousands of distinct CDR3 sequences, 36% of them appearing once. J gave up 3 bases and V 3 bases, and 6 bases lay outside the gene matches. The CDR3 consists of 14 residues. CDR1 is SQVTM, CDR2 ANQGSEA, per germline. Turning to this clonotype: Likely a read error: the CDR3 ends without its conserved phenylalanine or tryptophan.

Sequencing was performed on naive CD8+ T cells from blood, with Jurkat cell RNA spiked in. This sample's subset: FACS-sorted CD8+CD4-CCR7+CD45RA+ naive T cells. This chain uses TRBV29-1 with TRBJ2-3; TRBD2 matches 7 bases. The receptor comes from a human donor in good health. Some libraries in this study had Jurkat cell RNA spiked in. The CDR3 region has the DNA TGCAGCGTTGACCCTTGCGGGAGTACAGATACGCAGTATTTA. Residues: CSVDPCGSTDTQYL.